These T cell receptor beta chains were read from a single sample in a study of blood T cell repertoires in COVID-19. Sequencing used immunoSEQ multiplex PCR; TCRdb keeps in-frame clones, though not all of them. Among about 200,000 clones, around 84% were seen once, and the ten largest hold 20%. The sample was peripheral blood. Source of these receptors: a human donor in a cohort sampled during active COVID-19. CDR3s include the opening cysteine and the closing phenylalanine or tryptophan. Each record gives: V gene, D gene, clone size, J gene, CDR3 protein, CDR3 DNA. D genes are given only for firm matches. Part of the rows lack a size; the others show once, few, many or a class for expanded clones.

V gene: TRBV10-3; D gene: TRBD1; clone size: NA; J gene: TRBJ1-2; CDR3 protein: CAITGGLHRGTIYGYTF; CDR3 DNA: TGTGCCATCACCGGCGGGCTACACAGGGGGACCATCTATGGCTACACCTTC
V gene: TRBV5-1; D gene: NA; clone size: NA; J gene: TRBJ1-3; CDR3 protein: CASSGEVAGNTIYF; CDR3 DNA: TGCGCCAGCAGCGGGGAGGTCGCTGGAAACACCATATATTTT
V gene: TRBV5-1; D gene: TRBD2; clone size: NA; J gene: TRBJ2-3; CDR3 protein: CASSLGLAGGSTDTQYF; CDR3 DNA: TGCGCCAGCAGCTTGGGGCTAGCGGGCGGTAGCACAGATACGCAGTATTTT
V gene: TRBV28; D gene: TRBD2; clone size: NA; J gene: TRBJ2-2; CDR3 protein: CASSLSLAATGELFF; CDR3 DNA: TGTGCCAGCAGTTTGTCCCTAGCGGCAACCGGGGAGCTGTTTTTT
V gene: TRBV28; D gene: TRBD1; clone size: NA; J gene: TRBJ1-1; CDR3 protein: CASSSGGSSPTEAFF; CDR3 DNA: TGTGCCAGCAGTTCAGGGGGGTCCTCCCCCACTGAAGCTTTCTTT
V gene: TRBV2; D gene: TRBD1; clone size: NA; J gene: TRBJ2-7; CDR3 protein: CASTSHPDRGYEQYF; CDR3 DNA: TGTGCCAGCACAAGTCATCCGGACAGGGGCTACGAGCAGTACTTC
V gene: TRBV7-8; D gene: NA; clone size: NA; J gene: TRBJ2-7; CDR3 protein: CASSLRTGGLGRESSYEQYF; CDR3 DNA: TGTGCCAGCAGCTTAAGGACTGGGGGGTTGGGTCGGGAAAGCTCCTACGAGCAGTACTTC
V gene: TRBV19; D gene: TRBD1; clone size: few; J gene: TRBJ1-5; CDR3 protein: CASSQGASNQPQHF; CDR3 DNA: TGTGCCAGTAGTCAGGGGGCAAGCAATCAGCCCCAGCATTTT
V gene: TRBV30; D gene: NA; clone size: few; J gene: TRBJ2-7; CDR3 protein: CAWSPRGARYHEQYF; CDR3 DNA: TGTGCCTGGAGTCCTAGGGGCGCAAGGTACCACGAGCAGTACTTC
V gene: TRBV9; D gene: NA; clone size: once; J gene: TRBJ2-3; CDR3 protein: CASSPLSTPGLADTQYF; CDR3 DNA: TGTGCCAGCAGCCCACTCTCCACCCCGGGGTTGGCAGATACGCAGTATTTT
V gene: TRBV20-1; D gene: NA; clone size: NA; J gene: TRBJ2-3; CDR3 protein: CSASKLTTDTQYF; CDR3 DNA: TGCAGTGCTAGTAAGCTAACCACAGATACGCAGTATTTT
V gene: TRBV24-1; D gene: TRBD1; clone size: NA; J gene: TRBJ2-4; CDR3 protein: CATSDAGTGLDKNIQYF; CDR3 DNA: TGTGCCACCAGTGACGCCGGGACAGGACTCGACAAAAACATTCAGTACTTC
V gene: TRBV9; D gene: TRBD1; clone size: NA; J gene: TRBJ1-2; CDR3 protein: CASSRDRSNYGYTF; CDR3 DNA: TGTGCCAGCAGCCGGGACAGGTCCAACTATGGCTACACCTTC
V gene: TRBV28; D gene: NA; clone size: NA; J gene: TRBJ1-5; CDR3 protein: CASSLLSQPQHF; CDR3 DNA: TGTGCCAGCAGCCTACTCTCCCAGCCCCAGCATTTT
V gene: TRBV28; D gene: TRBD2; clone size: NA; J gene: TRBJ2-7; CDR3 protein: CASRASGSYEQYF; CDR3 DNA: TGTGCCAGCAGGGCTAGCGGGAGCTACGAGCAGTACTTC
V gene: TRBV7-2; D gene: NA; clone size: NA; J gene: TRBJ1-1; CDR3 protein: CASVQLRAFGEAFF; CDR3 DNA: TGTGCCAGCGTTCAATTAAGAGCCTTTGGTGAAGCTTTCTTT